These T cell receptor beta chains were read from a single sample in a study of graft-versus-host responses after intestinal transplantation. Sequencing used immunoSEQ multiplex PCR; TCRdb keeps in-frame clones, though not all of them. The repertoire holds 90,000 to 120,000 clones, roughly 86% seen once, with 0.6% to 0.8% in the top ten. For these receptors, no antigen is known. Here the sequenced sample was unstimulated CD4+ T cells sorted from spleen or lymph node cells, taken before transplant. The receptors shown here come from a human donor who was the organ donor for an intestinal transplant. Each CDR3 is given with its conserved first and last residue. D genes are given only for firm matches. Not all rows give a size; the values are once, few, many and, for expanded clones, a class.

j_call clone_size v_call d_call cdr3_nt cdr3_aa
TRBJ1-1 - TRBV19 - TGTGCCAGTAGGTCTTTTAGCCTCATGAACACTGAAGCTTTCTTT CASRSFSLMNTEAFF
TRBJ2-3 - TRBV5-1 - TGCGCCAGCAGCTTCGTGGGCACAGATACGCAGTATTTT CASSFVGTDTQYF
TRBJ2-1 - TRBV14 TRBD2 TGTGCCAGCAGCCAAGATGGGACTAACTCCTACAATGAGCAGTTCTTC CASSQDGTNSYNEQFF
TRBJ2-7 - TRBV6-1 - TGTGCCAGCAGTGAAAGGAGCGGGACAGATCCAGCTTACGAGCAGTACTTC CASSERSGTDPAYEQYF
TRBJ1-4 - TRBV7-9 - TGTGCCAGCAGCTTTGGAGGTGACAATGAAAAACTGTTTTTT CASSFGGDNEKLFF
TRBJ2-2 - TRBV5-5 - TGTGCCAGCAGCTTCAGGGGCACGAACACCGGGGAGCTGTTTTTT CASSFRGTNTGELFF
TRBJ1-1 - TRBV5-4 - TGTGCCAGCAGCCTCGGGAGGACCACTGAAGCTTTCTTT CASSLGRTTEAFF
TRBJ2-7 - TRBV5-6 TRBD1 TGCGCCAGCAGCTTGGAACAGGGGGCCGACGAGCAGTACTTC CASSLEQGADEQYF
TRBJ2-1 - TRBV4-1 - TGCGCCAGCAGCCGAGGACTATACAATGAGCAGTTCTTC CASSRGLYNEQFF
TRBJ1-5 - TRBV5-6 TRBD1 TGTGCCAGCAGCTTGTGGGGACAGACCCCCAATCAGCCCCAGCATTTT CASSLWGQTPNQPQHF
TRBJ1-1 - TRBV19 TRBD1 TGTGCCAGTAGTGACAGGGGTTTCATGAACACTGAAGCTTTCTTT CASSDRGFMNTEAFF
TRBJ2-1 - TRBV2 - TGTGCCAGCAGCAAACAGGGTAATGAGCAGTTCTTC CASSKQGNEQFF
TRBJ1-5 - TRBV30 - TGTGCCTGGAGTAGGAGCGGACAAGTTAGCAATCAGCCCCAGCATTTT CAWSRSGQVSNQPQHF
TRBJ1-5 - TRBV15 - TGTGCCACCAGTGAAGTCCAATCAAAGCCCCAGCATTTT CATSEVQSKPQHF
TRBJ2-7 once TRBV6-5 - TGTGCCAGCAGTTATGGACTCCAGGACGAGCAGTACTTC CASSYGLQDEQYF
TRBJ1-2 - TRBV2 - TGTGCCAGCAGTGACCAGTACTATGGCTACACCTTC CASSDQYYGYTF
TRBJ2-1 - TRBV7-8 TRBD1 TGTGCCAGCAGCTTAGTTTCGGACAGGATCTACAATGAGCAGTTCTTC CASSLVSDRIYNEQFF
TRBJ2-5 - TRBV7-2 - TGTGCCAGCAGCTTAGCAGCGGCGGTGACCCAGTACTTC CASSLAAAVTQYF
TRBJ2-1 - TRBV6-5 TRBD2 TGTGCCAGCAGGCTAGCGGGAGGCGCCTACAATGAGCAGTTCTTC CASRLAGGAYNEQFF
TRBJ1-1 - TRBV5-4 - TGTGCCAGCAGCTTTGCCGGGACCCGAAGGGCTGAAGCTTTCTTT CASSFAGTRRAEAFF
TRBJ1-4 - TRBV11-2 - TGTGCCAGCAGCTTAGATCGACCCCCTGAAAAACTGTTTTTT CASSLDRPPEKLFF
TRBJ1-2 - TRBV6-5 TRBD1 TGTGCCAGCAGTTATAACCGGGACAGGTCTCTTTATGGCTACACCTTC CASSYNRDRSLYGYTF
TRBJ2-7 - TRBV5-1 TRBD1 TGCGCCAGCAGCTTGTGGGACAGAACCTACGAGCAGTACTTC CASSLWDRTYEQYF
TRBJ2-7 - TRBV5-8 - TGTGCCAGCAGCTTGGCCGCAGATTACGAGCAGTACTTC CASSLAADYEQYF
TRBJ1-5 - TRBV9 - TGTGCCAGCAGCAGGGATAGCAATCAGCCCCAGCATTTT CASSRDSNQPQHF
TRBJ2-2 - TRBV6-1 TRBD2 TGTGCCAGCAGTGAAATTGCGGGGGGTTACGGCACCGGGGAGCTGTTTTTT CASSEIAGGYGTGELFF
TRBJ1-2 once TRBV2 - TGTGCCAGCAGTTACACCCTTGGACAGTCAGCTAACTATGGCTACACCTTC CASSYTLGQSANYGYTF
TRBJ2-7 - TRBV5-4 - TGTGCCAGCAGCTTGGAGTCCGGCTCCTACGAGCAGTACTTC CASSLESGSYEQYF
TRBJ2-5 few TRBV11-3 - TGTGCCAGCAGCTTTTTAGAGACCCAGTACTTC CASSFLETQYF
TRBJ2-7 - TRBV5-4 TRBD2 TGTGCCAGCAGCTTGATGACTAGCGGGAGGCTCGCCTACGAGCAGTACTTC CASSLMTSGRLAYEQYF
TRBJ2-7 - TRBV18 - TGTGCCAGCTCCGCCTACAGCTCCCTCTACGAGCAGTACTTC CASSAYSSLYEQYF
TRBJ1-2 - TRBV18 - TGTGCCAGCTCACCAGGGTCTACGGTCTATGGCTACACCTTC CASSPGSTVYGYTF
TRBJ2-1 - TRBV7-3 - TGTGCCAGCAGCTTCACGGGGACTGCCAGCAATGAGCAGTTCTTC CASSFTGTASNEQFF
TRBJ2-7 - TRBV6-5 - TGTGCCAGCAGTTACCTTGGGCCAGGGCCCTACTACGAGCAGTACTTC CASSYLGPGPYYEQYF
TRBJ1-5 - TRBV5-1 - TGCGCCAGCAGCCTCACCGCAGGTCCGCCTCAGCCCCAGCATTTT CASSLTAGPPQPQHF
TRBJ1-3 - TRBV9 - TGTGCCAGCAGCGTAGGGAATAGAGGAAACACCATATATTTT CASSVGNRGNTIYF
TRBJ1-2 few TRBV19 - TGTGCCAGTAGTATAGAGCGGAGGAATGGCTACACCTTC CASSIERRNGYTF
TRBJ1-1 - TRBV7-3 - TGTGCCAGCAGCCGGATGTTGAACACTGAAGCTTTCTTT CASSRMLNTEAFF
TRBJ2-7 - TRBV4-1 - TGCGCCAGCAGCCAAAGGGAGGCCCTGACTAGTATTGGGTACGAGCAGTACTTC CASSQREALTSIGYEQYF
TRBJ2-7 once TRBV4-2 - TGTGCCAGCAGCCAAATCCCGGGGGCGGGAGAGTACGAGCAGTACTTC CASSQIPGAGEYEQYF
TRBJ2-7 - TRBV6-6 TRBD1 TGTGCCAGCAGTTCCGGGACAGGAAAGCAGTACTTC CASSSGTGKQYF
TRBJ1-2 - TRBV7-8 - TGTGCCAGCATCCCACCGGGGGACTACTATGGCTACACCTTC CASIPPGDYYGYTF
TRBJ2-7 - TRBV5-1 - TGCGCCAGCAGCTTGGCCTCGACTAGCTACGAGCAGTACTTC CASSLASTSYEQYF
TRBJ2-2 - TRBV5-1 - TGCGCCAGCAATAAGGGGTGGAACACCGGGGAGCTGTTTTTT CASNKGWNTGELFF
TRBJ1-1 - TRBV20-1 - TGCAGTGGGCAGGGCGGTCTTGGAGCTTTCTTT CSGQGGLGAFF
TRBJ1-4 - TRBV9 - TGTGCCAGCAGCGCCACGGTGGGTAATGAAAAACTGTTTTTT CASSATVGNEKLFF
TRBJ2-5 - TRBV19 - TGTGCCAGTACAAATCGGGAGACCCAGTACTTC CASTNRETQYF
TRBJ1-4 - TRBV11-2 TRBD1 TGTGCCAGCAGCTTAGAGGGACAGCCTAATGAAAAACTGTTTTTT CASSLEGQPNEKLFF
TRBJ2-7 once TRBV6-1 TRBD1 TGTGCCAGCAGTGCTACCGGGACAGGGGTATTCGGCGAGCAGTACTTC CASSATGTGVFGEQYF
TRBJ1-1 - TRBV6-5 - TGTGCCAGCAGTGGCGGACAGCCGAACACTGAAGCTTTCTTT CASSGGQPNTEAFF
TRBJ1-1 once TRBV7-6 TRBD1 TGTGCCAGCAGCTTGTGGGACAGGGAGTTGGCTTTCTTT CASSLWDRELAFF
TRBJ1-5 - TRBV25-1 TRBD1 TGTGCCAGCAGAGGAGACAGGGAAAATCAGCCCCAGCATTTT CASRGDRENQPQHF
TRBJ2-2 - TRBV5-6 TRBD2 TGTGCCAGCAGCTTGGAACTAGCGGGAGCAATCGGGGAGCTGTTTTTT CASSLELAGAIGELFF
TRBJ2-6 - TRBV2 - TGTGCCAGCAGTAATGGAGGCTCTGGGGCCAACGTCCTGACTTTC CASSNGGSGANVLTF
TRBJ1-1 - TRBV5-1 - TGCGCCAGCAAGCTAAGGAACACTGAAGCTTTCTTT CASKLRNTEAFF
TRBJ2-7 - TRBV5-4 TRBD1 TGTGCCAGCAGCTTCGACAGGGGGTCCCTCGAGCAGTACTTC CASSFDRGSLEQYF
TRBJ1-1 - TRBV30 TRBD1 TGTGCCTGGAGTCGATTCGGGGACAGGGAACGGGTCACTGAAGCTTTCTTT CAWSRFGDRERVTEAFF